These 6 T cell receptor beta chains were all obtained from the same sample, sequenced in a study of T cell repertoires in cytomegalovirus infection. TCRdb re-analysed the reads in MiXCR, keeping a single row per CDR3 protein. The table includes roughly 300,000 distinct CDR3 sequences, more than 8% detected once. Sequencing was performed on PBMCs. These receptors were collected from a human donor in good health (CMV status not recorded). Some clones in this sample may be carry-over from other donors' samples.

This clonotype was detected many times. The V gene is TRBV20-1, the J gene TRBJ1-6, with D unresolved. The CDR3 spans 15 residues. The germline V and J ends were trimmed by 3 bases and 6 bases, with 15 bases remaining between them. The V gene's germline CDR1 is DFQATT and CDR2 SNEGSKA (reference sequence). The DNA of the CDR3 is TGCAGTGCTAGTATGAGGATGAACCCTAATTCACCCCTCCACTTT. This translates into CSASMRMNPNSPLHF.

About this clonotype: A read error may produce the germline difference seen at one junction end. The V call is TRBV30, the J call TRBJ2-1; D perhaps matches TRBD2 (5 bases). The CDR3 sequence is 15 residues long. The germline V gene encodes CDR1 GTSNPN and CDR2 SVGIG (reference sequence). CDR3 sequence (DNA): TGTGCCTGGACTCCCGGAAGAGGGAGCTACGATGAGCAGTTCTTC. This gives the protein CAWTPGRGSYDEQFF.

This clonotype was picked up a small number of times. This chain uses TRBV6-4 with TRBJ2-2, with D tentatively TRBD1 (5 bases). Trimming removed 0 bases at V and 6 bases at J, with 14 bases between. The CDR3 extends over 16 amino acids. Germline V lookup: CDR1 MRHNA, CDR2 SNTAGT. This chain's CDR3 is CASSDSFSGMAGELFF. CDR3 nucleotides: TGTGCCAGCAGTGACTCCTTTTCAGGGATGGCCGGGGAGCTGTTTTTT.

V gene TRBV27 combines with J gene TRBJ2-7; TRBD2 is a possible D gene (6 bases). V was shortened by 7 bases and J by 2 bases, with 18 bases between the two germline ends. The CDR3 is 15 amino acids. CDR1 and CDR2 from the germline V gene are MNHEY and SMNVEV (reference sequence). As DNA, the CDR3 is TGTGCCAGCACCTATTCTTTTGGAGGGGCCTACGAGCAGTACTTC. It specifies CASTYSFGGAYEQYF.

This clonotype was seen ten or more times. The rearrangement links TRBV7-2 to TRBJ1-6; D is uncertain. CDR1 is SGHTA, CDR2 FQGNSA, per germline. The CDR3 is 12 residues long. V lost 2 bases to trimming and J lost 7 bases, with 3 bases between them. The CDR3 protein is CASSLRNSPLHF. The CDR3 coding sequence is TGTGCCAGCAGCTTAAGGAATTCACCCCTCCACTTT.

The V call is TRBV5-6, the J call TRBJ1-5; 11 nucleotides agree with TRBD1. The junction had 6 bases not matched to a gene; V was cut back by 3 bases and J by 1 base. CDR3 size: 17 residues. CDR1 SGHDT and CDR2 YYEEEE come from the germline V gene. This CDR3 is CASSSDRGQRSNQPQHF. The CDR3 DNA reads as TGTGCCAGCAGCTCGGACAGGGGGCAAAGAAGCAATCAGCCCCAGCATTTT.